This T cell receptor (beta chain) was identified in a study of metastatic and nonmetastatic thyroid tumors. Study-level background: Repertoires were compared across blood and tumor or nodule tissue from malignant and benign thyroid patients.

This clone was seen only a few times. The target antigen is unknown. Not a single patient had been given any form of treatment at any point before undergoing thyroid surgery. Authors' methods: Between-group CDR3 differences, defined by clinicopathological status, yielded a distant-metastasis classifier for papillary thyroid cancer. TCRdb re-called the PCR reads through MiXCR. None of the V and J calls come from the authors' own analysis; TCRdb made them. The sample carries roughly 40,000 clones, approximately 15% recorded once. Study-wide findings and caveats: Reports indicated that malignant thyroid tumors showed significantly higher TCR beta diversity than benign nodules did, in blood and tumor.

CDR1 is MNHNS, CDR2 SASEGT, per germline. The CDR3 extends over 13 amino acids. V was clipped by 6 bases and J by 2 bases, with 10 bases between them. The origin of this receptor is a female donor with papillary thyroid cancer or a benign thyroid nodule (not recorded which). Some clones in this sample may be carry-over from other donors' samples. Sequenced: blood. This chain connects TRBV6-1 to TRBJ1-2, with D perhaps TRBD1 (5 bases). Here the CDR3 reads CASRLDTNYGYTF. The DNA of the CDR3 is TGTGCCAGCAGGTTGGACACCAACTATGGCTACACCTTC.